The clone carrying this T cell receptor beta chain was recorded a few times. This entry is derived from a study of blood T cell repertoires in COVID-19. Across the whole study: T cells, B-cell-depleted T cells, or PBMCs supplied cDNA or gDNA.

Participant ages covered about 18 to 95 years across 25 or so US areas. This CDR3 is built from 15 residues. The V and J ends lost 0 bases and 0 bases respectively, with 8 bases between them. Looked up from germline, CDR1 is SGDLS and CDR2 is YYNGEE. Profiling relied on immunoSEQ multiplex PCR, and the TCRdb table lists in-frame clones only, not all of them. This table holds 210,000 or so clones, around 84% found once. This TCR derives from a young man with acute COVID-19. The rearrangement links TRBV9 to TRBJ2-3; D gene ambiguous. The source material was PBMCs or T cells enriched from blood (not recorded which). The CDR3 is CASSVDGSSTDTQYF. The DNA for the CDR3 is TGTGCCAGCAGCGTAGACGGGTCTAGCACAGATACGCAGTATTTT.